This is a list of T cell receptor beta chains from one sample in a study of blood T cell repertoires in COVID-19. Produced via immunoSEQ multiplex PCR; TCRdb's table is partial and in-frame only. Of about 320,000 clones in the sample, around 88% were seen once. Sequenced input: peripheral blood. These receptor sequences come from a woman in her twenties or thirties with COVID-19, enrolled during active disease. CDR3s include the opening cysteine and the closing phenylalanine or tryptophan. The D gene is left open where the match is weak. Some rows mark clone size as missing; the rest say once, few, many or name a class of expanded clone.

D	size	length	V	J	CDR3	DNA
TRBD1	few	13	TRBV5-4	TRBJ1-1	CASSRDRHTEAFF	TGTGCCAGCAGCCGGGACAGGCACACTGAAGCTTTCTTT
TRBD2	.	16	TRBV6-2/TRBV6-3	TRBJ2-1	CASSYPIAGSRDEQFF	TGTGCCAGCAGTTATCCGATAGCGGGGTCCAGGGATGAGCAGTTCTTC
.	.	12	TRBV12-3/TRBV12-4	TRBJ1-2	CASSPAALGYTF	TGTGCCAGCAGTCCGGCGGCACTTGGCTACACCTTC
.	.	13	TRBV7-2	TRBJ2-3	CASSLDTTDTQYF	TGTGCCAGCAGCTTAGACACAACAGATACGCAGTATTTT
.	.	14	TRBV30	TRBJ1-2	CAWSKTTQVYGYTF	TGTGCCTGGAGCAAAACAACTCAGGTCTATGGCTACACCTTC
TRBD2	.	15	TRBV10-2	TRBJ2-3	CASSELAGGKDTQYF	TGCGCCAGCAGTGAGTTAGCGGGGGGGAAAGATACGCAGTATTTT
.	.	16	TRBV5-6	TRBJ2-3	CASSFLQDSSTDTQYF	TGTGCCAGCAGCTTTTTGCAGGATTCTAGCACAGATACGCAGTATTTT
.	.	13	TRBV3-1/TRBV3-2	TRBJ2-2	CASSQGGAGELFF	TGTGCCAGCAGCCAAGGGGGGGCCGGGGAGCTGTTTTTT
.	.	17	TRBV5-5	TRBJ1-3	CASSSTPTGQSGNTIYF	TGTGCCAGCAGCTCGACGCCTACAGGGCAAAGTGGAAACACCATATATTTT
.	.	14	TRBV19	TRBJ1-2	CASSIPGSNYGYTF	TGTGCCAGTAGTATCCCAGGGTCTAACTATGGCTACACCTTC
.	.	14	TRBV5-5	TRBJ2-5	CASSLLTVQETQYF	TGTGCCAGCAGCCTCCTGACAGTCCAAGAGACCCAGTACTTC
TRBD2	.	15	TRBV19	TRBJ2-1	CASSTSGASYNEQFF	TGTGCCAGTAGTACTAGCGGGGCCTCCTACAATGAGCAGTTCTTC
TRBD1	.	13	TRBV28	TRBJ1-5	CASKQGGNQPQHF	TGTGCCAGCAAACAGGGGGGGAATCAGCCCCAGCATTTT
.	once	15	TRBV11-2	TRBJ1-1	CASSPTHLSGTEAFF	TGTGCCAGCAGCCCGACTCATTTGTCAGGGACTGAAGCTTTCTTT
TRBD1	.	15	TRBV6-5	TRBJ1-1	CASSWGQGAGTEAFF	TGTGCCAGCAGTTGGGGACAGGGCGCCGGAACTGAAGCTTTCTTT
TRBD2	.	14	TRBV6-5	TRBJ2-5	CATSSSGGVKTQYF	TGTGCCACCTCCTCTAGCGGGGGGGTGAAGACCCAGTACTTC
TRBD1	few	14	TRBV11-2	TRBJ2-7	CASSSWTGGSEQYF	TGTGCCAGCAGCTCATGGACAGGGGGGAGCGAGCAGTACTTC
TRBD2	.	13	TRBV10-2	TRBJ2-1	CASSESRGNEQFF	TGCGCCAGCAGTGAGTCGCGGGGGAATGAGCAGTTCTTC
.	.	13	TRBV6-4	TRBJ1-2	CASSDSGRLGYTF	TGTGCCAGCAGTGACTCCGGTAGACTTGGCTACACCTTC
.	.	12	TRBV6-2/TRBV6-3	TRBJ2-5	CASSYSRETQYF	TGTGCCAGCAGTTATTCTCGAGAGACCCAGTACTTC
TRBD2	.	14	TRBV19	TRBJ2-3	CASRIAGVTDTQYF	TGTGCCAGTAGGATAGCGGGGGTCACAGATACGCAGTATTTT
.	.	16	TRBV7-9	TRBJ2-2	CASSLGDSANTGELFF	TGTGCCAGCAGCTTAGGCGACAGCGCGAACACCGGGGAGCTGTTTTTT
TRBD1	.	14	TRBV29-1	TRBJ1-4	CSAGQGATNEKLFF	TGCAGCGCAGGACAGGGGGCAACTAATGAAAAACTGTTTTTT
.	few	12	TRBV10-3	TRBJ1-1	CAISERQYEAFF	TGTGCCATCAGTGAGCGACAGTATGAAGCTTTCTTT
TRBD1	.	15	TRBV28	TRBJ1-2	CASRSTGTGLYGYTF	TGTGCCAGCAGATCCACCGGGACAGGGCTCTATGGCTACACCTTC
.	.	16	TRBV6-2/TRBV6-3	TRBJ2-1	CASSDRGAGSYNEQFF	TGTGCCAGCAGCGATCGCGGGGCCGGCTCCTACAATGAGCAGTTCTTC
TRBD1	.	17	TRBV28	TRBJ1-4	CASRFSGTGRTNEKLFF	TGTGCCAGCAGGTTTTCCGGGACAGGGAGAACTAATGAAAAACTGTTTTTT
TRBD1	.	13	TRBV28	TRBJ1-2	CAIARTGVSGYTF	TGTGCCATCGCTCGAACAGGGGTTAGTGGCTACACCTTC
TRBD1	.	16	TRBV3-1/TRBV3-2	TRBJ1-3	CASSRRSDRVGNTIYF	TGTGCCAGCAGCCGTAGATCCGACAGGGTTGGAAACACCATATATTTT
.	.	14	TRBV5-6	TRBJ2-7	CASSGGTSRYEQYF	TGTGCCAGCAGCGGGGGGACCTCTAGGTACGAGCAGTACTTC
TRBD2	.	15	TRBV27	TRBJ2-5	CASSFLAGGKETQYF	TGTGCCAGCAGTTTCTTAGCGGGGGGGAAAGAGACCCAGTACTTC
TRBD2	.	14	TRBV25-1	TRBJ2-7	CASTQSGGWHEQYF	TGTGCCAGCACCCAATCGGGGGGGTGGCACGAGCAGTACTTC
.	.	16	TRBV15	TRBJ2-2	CATCPIQGVSTGELFF	TGTGCCACCTGCCCCATACAGGGTGTGAGCACCGGGGAGCTGTTTTTT
TRBD1	.	18	TRBV28	TRBJ1-5	CASLSLGGHRGWRQPQHF	TGTGCCAGCCTCTCCCTGGGGGGACACAGGGGATGGAGGCAGCCCCAGCATTTT
.	.	13	TRBV6-5	TRBJ1-5	CASSKDWNQPQHF	TGTGCCAGCAGCAAAGACTGGAATCAGCCCCAGCATTTT
TRBD1	.	14	TRBV19	TRBJ1-3	CASRQGATGNTIYF	TGTGCCAGTAGACAGGGGGCCACTGGAAACACCATATATTTT
.	.	12	TRBV10-3	TRBJ1-2	CAISDQGYGYTF	TGTGCCATCAGCGATCAGGGCTATGGCTACACCTTC
.	.	16	TRBV4-1	TRBJ2-2	CASSQFSDLNTGELFF	TGCGCCAGCAGCCAGTTTTCGGACTTGAACACCGGGGAGCTGTTTTTT
.	once	15	TRBV24-1	TRBJ1-2	CATSDPGHSDYGYTF	TGTGCCACCAGTGATCCGGGACATAGCGATTATGGCTACACCTTC
TRBD1	.	15	TRBV6-6	TRBJ1-2	CASTAGTAGNYGYTF	TGTGCCAGCACGGCCGGGACAGCCGGTAACTATGGCTACACCTTC
.	.	11	TRBV20-1	TRBJ1-1	CSARDRLEAFF	TGCAGTGCTAGAGATCGTCTTGAAGCTTTCTTT